This TCR beta chain was captured by sequencing in a study of T cell repertoires in cytomegalovirus infection. V lost 4 bases and J 3 bases, leaving 9 bases between the germline ends. The germline gives CDR1 SNHLY, CDR2 FYNNEI. The length of the CDR3 is 13 residues. Regarding the study as a whole: Clonotype analysis showed dominance of the ex vivo response by HLA-C-restricted CMV-specific TCR beta clonotypes.

The sample holds a few counts of this clonotype. The antigen remains unidentified. MiXCR, run by TCRdb on the reads, gives a single entry per CDR3 protein. The profile covers around 120,000 distinct CDR3 sequences, with 20% to 30% appearing a single time and 34% taken by the ten largest. The sequence derives from a human donor in good health (CMV status not recorded). Some clones in this sample may be carry-over from other donors' samples. The sample comprised PBMCs, sequenced either directly or after in vitro stimulation (not recorded which). The chain recombines TRBV2 with TRBJ1-2; possibly TRBD1 for D (5 bases). The CDR3 DNA sequence: TGTGCCAGCAGTGCCGACAGTGACTATGGCTACACCTTC. As protein: CASSADSDYGYTF.